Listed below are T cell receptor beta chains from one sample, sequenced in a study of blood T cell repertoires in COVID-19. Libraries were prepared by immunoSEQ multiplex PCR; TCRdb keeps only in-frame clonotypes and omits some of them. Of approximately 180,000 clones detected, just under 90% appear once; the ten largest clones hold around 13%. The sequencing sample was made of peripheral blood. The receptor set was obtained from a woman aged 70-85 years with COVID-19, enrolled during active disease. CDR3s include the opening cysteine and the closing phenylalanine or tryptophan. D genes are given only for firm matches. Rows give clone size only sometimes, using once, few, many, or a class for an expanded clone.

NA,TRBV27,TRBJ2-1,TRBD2,CASSLWASGRIGQFF,TGTGCCAGCAGTTTATGGGCTAGCGGGAGGATTGGGCAGTTCTTC
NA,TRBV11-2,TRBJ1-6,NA,CASSWTRGRLDIYNSPLHF,TGTGCCAGCAGCTGGACCCGAGGGAGGCTTGATATCTATAATTCACCCCTCCACTTT
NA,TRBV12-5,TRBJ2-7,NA,CASGRGTGGRIEQYF,TGTGCTAGTGGGCGGGGGACAGGCGGGCGTATCGAGCAGTACTTC
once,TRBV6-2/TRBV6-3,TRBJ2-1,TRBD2,CASSYSRLAATVNEQFF,TGTGCCAGCAGTTACTCCAGACTAGCGGCCACCGTCAATGAGCAGTTCTTC
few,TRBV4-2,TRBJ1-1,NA,CASSQARGTEAFF,TGTGCCAGCAGCCAAGCCAGGGGCACTGAAGCTTTCTTT
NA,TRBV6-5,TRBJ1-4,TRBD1,CASSYSSGTGHEKLFF,TGTGCCAGCAGTTACTCGTCCGGGACAGGGCATGAAAAACTGTTTTTT
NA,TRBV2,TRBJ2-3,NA,CASRVEANTQYF,TGTGCCAGCAGGGTCGAGGCGAATACGCAGTATTTT
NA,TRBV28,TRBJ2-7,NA,CASSYGQTITYEQYF,TGTGCCAGCAGCTATGGACAGACGATAACCTACGAGCAGTACTTC
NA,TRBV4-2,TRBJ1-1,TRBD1,CASSQAGQMNTEAFF,TGTGCCAGCAGCCAAGCGGGACAGATGAACACTGAAGCTTTCTTT
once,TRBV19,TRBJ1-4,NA,CASSHRQNSEKLFF,TGTGCCAGTAGTCATCGACAAAATAGTGAAAAACTGTTTTTT
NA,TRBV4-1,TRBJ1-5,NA,CASSYDQGRVQPQHF,TGCGCCAGCAGCTACGACCAGGGGCGAGTCCAGCCCCAGCATTTT
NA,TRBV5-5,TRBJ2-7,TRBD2,CASSLAPAGVGEQYF,TGTGCCAGCAGCTTGGCCCCAGCGGGAGTTGGCGAGCAGTACTTC
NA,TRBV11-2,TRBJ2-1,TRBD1,CASSLSGTGGSEQFF,TGTGCCAGCAGCCTATCCGGGACAGGGGGCAGTGAGCAGTTCTTC
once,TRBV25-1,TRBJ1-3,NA,CASSARLQGNTIYF,TGTGCCAGCAGTGCGAGACTACAAGGAAACACCATATATTTT
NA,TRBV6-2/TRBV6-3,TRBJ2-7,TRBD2,CASSYLAGTYEQYF,TGTGCCAGCAGTTATTTAGCGGGTACCTACGAGCAGTACTTC
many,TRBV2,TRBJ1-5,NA,CASSLWTDSNQPQHF,TGTGCCAGCAGCCTTTGGACTGATAGCAATCAGCCCCAGCATTTT
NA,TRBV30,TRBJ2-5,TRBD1,CAWSGGRGYQETQYF,TGTGCCTGGAGTGGGGGCAGGGGGTACCAAGAGACCCAGTACTTC
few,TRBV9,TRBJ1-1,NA,CASSVALNTEAFF,TGTGCCAGCAGCGTAGCTCTGAACACTGAAGCTTTCTTT
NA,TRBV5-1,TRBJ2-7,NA,CASSLGGRLPYEQYF,TGCGCCAGCAGCTTGGGGGGCAGGCTTCCCTACGAGCAGTACTTC
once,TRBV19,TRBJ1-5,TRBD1,CASSGQGFNQPQHF,TGTGCCAGTTCGGGACAGGGCTTCAATCAGCCCCAGCATTTT
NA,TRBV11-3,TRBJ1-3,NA,CASSLSQKNTIYF,TGTGCCAGCAGCTTATCTCAGAAAAACACCATATATTTT
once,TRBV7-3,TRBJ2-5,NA,CASSLGVGGTIKETQYF,TGTGCCAGCAGCTTAGGGGTAGGCGGGACGATAAAAGAGACCCAGTACTTC
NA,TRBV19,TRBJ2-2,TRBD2,CASSPSGRSGGELFF,TGTGCCAGTAGTCCTAGCGGGAGATCCGGCGGGGAGCTGTTTTTT
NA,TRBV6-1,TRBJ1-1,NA,CASSEPGDTEAFF,TGTGCCAGCAGTGAACCGGGGGACACTGAAGCTTTCTTT
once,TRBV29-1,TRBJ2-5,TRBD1,CSVEGGDRGLRETQYF,TGCAGCGTTGAAGGGGGGGACAGGGGGCTTAGAGAGACCCAGTACTTC
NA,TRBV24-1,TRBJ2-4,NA,CATSDSTGGGIQYF,TGTGCCACCAGTGATTCAACAGGGGGGGGCATTCAGTACTTC
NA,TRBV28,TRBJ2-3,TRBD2,CASSSGTSGATDTQYF,TGTGCCAGCAGTTCGGGGACTAGCGGGGCCACAGATACGCAGTATTTT
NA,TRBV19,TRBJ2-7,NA,CASSEARGEQYF,TGTGCCAGTAGTGAGGCACGGGGCGAGCAGTACTTC
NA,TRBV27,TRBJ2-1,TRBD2,CASSREGLAYNEQFF,TGTGCCAGCAGCCGGGAGGGACTAGCTTACAATGAGCAGTTCTTC
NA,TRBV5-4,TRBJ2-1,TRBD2,CASSLGAGNYNEQFF,TGTGCCAGCAGCTTGGGAGCGGGGAATTACAATGAGCAGTTCTTC
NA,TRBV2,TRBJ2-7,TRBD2,CASRPGTSGILNEQYF,TGTGCCAGCAGACCAGGGACTAGCGGGATTCTTAACGAGCAGTACTTC
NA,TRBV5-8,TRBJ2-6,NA,CASSPGSSGANVLTF,TGTGCCAGCAGCCCCGGGTCCTCTGGGGCCAACGTCCTGACTTTC
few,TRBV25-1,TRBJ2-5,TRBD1,CASSERGGLETQYF,TGTGCCAGCAGTGAGAGAGGGGGCCTAGAGACCCAGTACTTC
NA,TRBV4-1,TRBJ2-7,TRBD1,CASSSGQGSYEQYF,TGCGCCAGCAGCTCGGGACAGGGGTCCTACGAGCAGTACTTC
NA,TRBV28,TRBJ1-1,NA,CASTRGGLGEKAFF,TGTGCCAGCACCCGCGGGGGGCTTGGGGAAAAAGCTTTCTTT
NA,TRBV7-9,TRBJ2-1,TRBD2,CASSLASLLAGVVNEQFF,TGTGCCAGCAGCTTAGCTTCTTTACTAGCGGGAGTGGTTAATGAGCAGTTCTTC
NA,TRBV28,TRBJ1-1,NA,CASSSMGENTEAFF,TGTGCCAGCAGTTCAATGGGAGAGAACACTGAAGCTTTCTTT
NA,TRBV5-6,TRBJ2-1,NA,CASTRQTPAYNEQFF,TGTGCCAGCACCCGACAGACCCCGGCCTACAATGAGCAGTTCTTC
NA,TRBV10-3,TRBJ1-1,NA,CAIRSKGDTEAFF,TGTGCCATCAGGTCGAAGGGGGACACTGAAGCTTTCTTT
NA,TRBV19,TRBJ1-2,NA,CASSLYPGTPYGYTF,TGTGCCAGTAGTCTGTATCCGGGAACCCCCTATGGCTACACCTTC
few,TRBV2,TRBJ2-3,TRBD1,CASSTGTDTQYF,TGTGCCAGCTCGACAGGGACAGATACGCAGTATTTT
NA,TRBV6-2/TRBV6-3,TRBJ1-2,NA,CASSYRLNYGYTF,TGTGCCAGCAGTTATAGACTAAACTATGGCTACACCTTC